The subject of this entry is one T cell receptor beta chain. Its antigen is undetermined. UMIs bearing a 6-nucleotide sample barcode were added through template switching. Two rounds of nested PCR, of about 17 and 10 cycles, were run on TCRalpha and TCRbeta cDNA. One entry per CDR3 protein, without DNA, is what TCRdb gives after re-calling the 5' RACE reads. The sample table sets out about 330,000 distinct CDR3 sequences. Total RNA isolation used whole blood (no T cell sorting was performed). This CDR3 has 16 amino acids. From germline, CDR1 is SGHTA and CDR2 FQGNSA. The sample originates from a study of monozygotic twins with inflammatory bowel disease. Regarding the study as a whole: Among the T cells, different subtypes could not be distinguished.

The V call is TRBV7-2, the J call TRBJ2-1; TCRdb's D call, TRBD2, is unchecked because there is no DNA. This clonotype was sampled from a human donor with ulcerative colitis or Crohn's disease, or a healthy co-twin of an affected twin (not recorded which). The sequenced sample was blood. The CDR3 loop is CASSPVGGGVYNEQFF.